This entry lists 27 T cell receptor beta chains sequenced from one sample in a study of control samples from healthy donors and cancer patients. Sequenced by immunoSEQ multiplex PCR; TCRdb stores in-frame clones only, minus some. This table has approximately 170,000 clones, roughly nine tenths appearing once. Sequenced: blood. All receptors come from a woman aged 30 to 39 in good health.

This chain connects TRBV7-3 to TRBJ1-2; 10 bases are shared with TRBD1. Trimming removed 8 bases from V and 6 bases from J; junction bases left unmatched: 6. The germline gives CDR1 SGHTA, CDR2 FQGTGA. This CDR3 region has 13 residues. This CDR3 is CASATGTGDGYTF. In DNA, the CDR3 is TGTGCCAGCGCGACCGGGACAGGGGATGGCTACACCTTC. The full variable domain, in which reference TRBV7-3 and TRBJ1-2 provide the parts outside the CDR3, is GAGVSQTPSNKVTEKGKYVELRCDPISGHTALYWYRQSLGQGPEFLIYFQGTGAADDSGLPNDRFFAVRPEGSVSTLKIQRTERGDSAVYLCASATGTGDGYTFGSGTRLTVV.

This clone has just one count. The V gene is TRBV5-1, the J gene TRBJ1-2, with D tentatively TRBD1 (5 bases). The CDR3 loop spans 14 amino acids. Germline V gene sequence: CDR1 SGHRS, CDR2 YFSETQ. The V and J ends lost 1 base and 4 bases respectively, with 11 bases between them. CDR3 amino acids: CASSLQGDGYGYTF. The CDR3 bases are TGCGCCAGCAGCTTGCAGGGAGATGGCTATGGCTACACCTTC.

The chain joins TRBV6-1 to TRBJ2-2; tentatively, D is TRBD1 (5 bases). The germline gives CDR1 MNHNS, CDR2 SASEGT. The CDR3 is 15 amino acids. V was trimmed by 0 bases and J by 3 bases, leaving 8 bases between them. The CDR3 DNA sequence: TGTGCCAGCAGTGAAGCGCTAGGGGACACCGGGGAGCTGTTTTTT. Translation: CASSEALGDTGELFF.

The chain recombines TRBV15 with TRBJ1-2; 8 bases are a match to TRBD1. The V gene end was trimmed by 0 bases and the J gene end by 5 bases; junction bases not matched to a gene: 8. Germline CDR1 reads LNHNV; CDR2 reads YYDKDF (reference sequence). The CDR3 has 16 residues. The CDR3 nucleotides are TGTGCCACCAGCAGAGAGGGGTTGGGGACAGGATATGGCTACACCTTC. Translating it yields CATSREGLGTGYGYTF.

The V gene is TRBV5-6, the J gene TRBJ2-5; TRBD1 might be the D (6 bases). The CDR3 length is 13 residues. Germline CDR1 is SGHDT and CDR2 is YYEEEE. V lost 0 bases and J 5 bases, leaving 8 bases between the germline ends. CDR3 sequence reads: CASSLDGGETQYF. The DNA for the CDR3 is TGTGCCAGCAGCTTGGATGGGGGCGAGACCCAGTACTTC. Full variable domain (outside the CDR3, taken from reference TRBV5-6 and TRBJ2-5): DAGVTQSPTHLIKTRGQQVTLRCSPKSGHDTVSWYQQALGQGPQFIFQYYEEEERQRGNFPDRFSGHQFPNYSSELNVNALLLGDSALYLCASSLDGGETQYFGPGTRLLVL.

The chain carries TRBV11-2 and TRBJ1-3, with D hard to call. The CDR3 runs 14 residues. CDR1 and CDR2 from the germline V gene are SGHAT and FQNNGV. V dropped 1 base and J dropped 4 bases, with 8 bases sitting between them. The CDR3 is CASSLVDWGNTIYF. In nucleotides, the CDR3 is TGTGCCAGCAGCTTAGTCGACTGGGGAAACACCATATATTTT.

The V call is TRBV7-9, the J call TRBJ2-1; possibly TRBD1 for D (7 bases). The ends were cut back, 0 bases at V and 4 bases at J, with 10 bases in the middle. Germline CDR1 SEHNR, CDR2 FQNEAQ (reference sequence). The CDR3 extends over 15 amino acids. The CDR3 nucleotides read TGTGCCAGCAGCTTAGCACAGGGGAGGTACAATGAGCAGTTCTTC. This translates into CASSLAQGRYNEQFF.

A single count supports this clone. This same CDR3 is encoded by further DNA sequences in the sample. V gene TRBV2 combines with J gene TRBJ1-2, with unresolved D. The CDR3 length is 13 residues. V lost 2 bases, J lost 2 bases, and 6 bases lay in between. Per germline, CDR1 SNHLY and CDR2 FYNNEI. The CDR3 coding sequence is TGTGCCAGCAGTGAACAGGCGAACTATGGCTACACCTTC. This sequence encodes CASSEQANYGYTF.

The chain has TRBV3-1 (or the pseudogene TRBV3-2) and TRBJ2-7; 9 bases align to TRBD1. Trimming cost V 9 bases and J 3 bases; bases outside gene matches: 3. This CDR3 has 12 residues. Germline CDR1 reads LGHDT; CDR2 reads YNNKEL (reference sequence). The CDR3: CASGTGLYEQYF. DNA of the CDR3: TGTGCCAGTGGGACAGGGCTCTACGAGCAGTACTTC.

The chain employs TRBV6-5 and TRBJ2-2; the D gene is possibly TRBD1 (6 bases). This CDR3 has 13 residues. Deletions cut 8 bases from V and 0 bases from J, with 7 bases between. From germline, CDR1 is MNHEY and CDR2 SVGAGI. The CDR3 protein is CASGTPNTGELFF. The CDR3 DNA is TGTGCCAGCGGGACACCGAACACCGGGGAGCTGTTTTTT.

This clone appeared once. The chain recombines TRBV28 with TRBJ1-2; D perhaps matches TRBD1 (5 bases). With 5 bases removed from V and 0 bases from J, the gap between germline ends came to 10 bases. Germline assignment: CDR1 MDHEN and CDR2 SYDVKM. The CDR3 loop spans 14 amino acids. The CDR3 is CASSPAGTNYGYTF. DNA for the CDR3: TGTGCCAGCAGTCCCGCAGGGACTAACTATGGCTACACCTTC.

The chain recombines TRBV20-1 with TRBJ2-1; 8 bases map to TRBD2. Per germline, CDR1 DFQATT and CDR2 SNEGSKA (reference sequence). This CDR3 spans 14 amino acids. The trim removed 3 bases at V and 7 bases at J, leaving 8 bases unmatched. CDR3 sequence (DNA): TGCAGTGCTAGTCCAGCGGGAGTGTTTAATGAGCAGTTCTTC. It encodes CSASPAGVFNEQFF.

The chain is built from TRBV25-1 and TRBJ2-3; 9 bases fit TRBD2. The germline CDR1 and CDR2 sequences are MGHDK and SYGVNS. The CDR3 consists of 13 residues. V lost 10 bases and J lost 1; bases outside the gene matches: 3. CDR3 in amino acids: CATQREGTDTQYF. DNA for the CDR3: TGTGCCACCCAGCGGGAGGGCACAGATACGCAGTATTTT.

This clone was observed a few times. The CDR3 reads CASSKVVSGNTIYF. As DNA, the CDR3 is TGTGCCAGCAGCAAGGTAGTCTCTGGAAACACCATATATTTT. This chain connects TRBV21-1 to TRBJ1-3. TRBV21-1 is annotated as a pseudogene. The CDR3 spans 14 residues.

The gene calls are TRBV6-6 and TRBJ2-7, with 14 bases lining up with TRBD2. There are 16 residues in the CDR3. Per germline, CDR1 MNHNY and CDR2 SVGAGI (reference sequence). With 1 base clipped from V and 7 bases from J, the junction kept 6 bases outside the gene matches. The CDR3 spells CASSYLGLAGVGEQYF. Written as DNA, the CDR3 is TGTGCCAGCAGTTACTTGGGACTAGCGGGAGTGGGAGAGCAGTACTTC.

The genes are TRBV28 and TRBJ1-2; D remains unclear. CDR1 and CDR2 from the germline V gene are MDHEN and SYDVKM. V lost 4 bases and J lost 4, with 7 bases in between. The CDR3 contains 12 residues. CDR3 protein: CASSSGSYGYTF. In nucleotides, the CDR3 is TGTGCCAGCAGTTCAGGCTCCTATGGCTACACCTTC.

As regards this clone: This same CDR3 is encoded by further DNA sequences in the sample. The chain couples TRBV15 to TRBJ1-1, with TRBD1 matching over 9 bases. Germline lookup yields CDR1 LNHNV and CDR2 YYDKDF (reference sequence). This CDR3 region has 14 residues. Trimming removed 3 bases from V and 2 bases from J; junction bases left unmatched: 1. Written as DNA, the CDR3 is TGTGCCACCAGCAGGGACAGGGGCAACACTGAAGCTTTCTTT. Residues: CATSRDRGNTEAFF.

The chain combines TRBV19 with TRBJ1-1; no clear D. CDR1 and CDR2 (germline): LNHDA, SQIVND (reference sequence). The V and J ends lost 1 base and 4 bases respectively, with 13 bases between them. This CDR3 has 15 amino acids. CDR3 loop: CASSIGWGRGTEAFF. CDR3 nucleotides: TGTGCCAGTAGTATAGGGTGGGGTCGGGGCACTGAAGCTTTCTTT.

This chain's CDR3 is CASSIDRLAEQFF. In DNA form, the CDR3 reads TGTGCCAGTAGTATAGATCGACTAGCGGAGCAGTTCTTC. This sequence joins TRBV19 and TRBJ2-1, with 8 nucleotides matching TRBD2. Per the germline V gene, CDR1 is LNHDA and CDR2 is SQIVND (reference sequence). CDR3 length: 13 residues. V shed 0 bases, J shed 10 bases, and the junction held 2 bases outside the gene matches. The variable domain in full, completed from reference TRBV19 and TRBJ2-1, reads DGGITQSPKYLFRKEGQNVTLSCEQNLNHDAMYWYRQDPGQGLRLIYYSQIVNDFQKGDIAEGYSVSREKKESFPLTVTSAQKNPTAFYLCASSIDRLAEQFFGPGTRLTVL.

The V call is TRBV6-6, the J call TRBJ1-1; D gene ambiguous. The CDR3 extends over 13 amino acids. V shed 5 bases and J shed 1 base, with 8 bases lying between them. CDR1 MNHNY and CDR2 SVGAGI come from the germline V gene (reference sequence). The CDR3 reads CASSPRRNTEAFF. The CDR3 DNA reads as TGTGCCAGCAGTCCCCGCAGGAACACTGAAGCTTTCTTT.

CDR3 in amino acids: CASSRLAGSSYEQYF. The CDR3 DNA sequence: TGTGCCAGCAGTAGACTAGCGGGGAGCTCCTACGAGCAGTACTTC. The J gene is TRBJ2-7, the V gene TRBV7-3; TRBD2 aligns across 11 bases. This CDR3 region has 15 residues. The ends lost 6 bases at V and 0 bases at J; junction bases unmatched: 4. The germline V gene has CDR1 SGHTA and CDR2 FQGTGA.

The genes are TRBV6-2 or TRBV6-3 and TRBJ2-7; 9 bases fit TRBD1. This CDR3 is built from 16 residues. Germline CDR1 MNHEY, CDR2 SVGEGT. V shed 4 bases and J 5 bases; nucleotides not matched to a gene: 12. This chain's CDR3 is CASSSIDRDRENEQYF. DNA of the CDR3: TGTGCCAGCAGTTCCATCGACCGGGACAGGGAGAACGAGCAGTACTTC.

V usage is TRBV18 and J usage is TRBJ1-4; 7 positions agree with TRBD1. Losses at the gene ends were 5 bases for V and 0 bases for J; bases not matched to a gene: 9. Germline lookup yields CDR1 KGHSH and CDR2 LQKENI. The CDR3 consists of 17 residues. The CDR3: CASSAGGNLATNEKLFF. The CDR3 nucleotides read TGTGCCAGCTCAGCAGGGGGGAATCTTGCAACTAATGAAAAACTGTTTTTT. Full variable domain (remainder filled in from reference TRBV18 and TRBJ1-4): NAGVMQNPRHLVRRRGQEARLRCSPMKGHSHVYWYRQLPEEGLKFMVYLQKENIIDESGMPKERFSAEFPKEGPSILRIQQVVRGDSAAYFCASSAGGNLATNEKLFFGSGTQLSVL.

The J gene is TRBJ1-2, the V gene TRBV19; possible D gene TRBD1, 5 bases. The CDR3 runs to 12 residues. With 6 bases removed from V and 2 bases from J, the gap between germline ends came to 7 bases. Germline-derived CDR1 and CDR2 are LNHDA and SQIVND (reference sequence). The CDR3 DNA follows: TGTGCCAGTAGCAGGGTAAACTATGGCTACACCTTC. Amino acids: CASSRVNYGYTF. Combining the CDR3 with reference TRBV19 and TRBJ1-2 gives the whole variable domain DGGITQSPKYLFRKEGQNVTLSCEQNLNHDAMYWYRQDPGQGLRLIYYSQIVNDFQKGDIAEGYSVSREKKESFPLTVTSAQKNPTAFYLCASSRVNYGYTFGSGTRLTVV.

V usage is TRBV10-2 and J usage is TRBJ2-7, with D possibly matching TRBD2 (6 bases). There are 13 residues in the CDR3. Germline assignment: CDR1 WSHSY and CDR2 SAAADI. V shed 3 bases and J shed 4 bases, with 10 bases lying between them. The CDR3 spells CASSDNSGYEQYF. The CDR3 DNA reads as TGCGCCAGCAGTGACAACAGCGGGTACGAGCAGTACTTC.

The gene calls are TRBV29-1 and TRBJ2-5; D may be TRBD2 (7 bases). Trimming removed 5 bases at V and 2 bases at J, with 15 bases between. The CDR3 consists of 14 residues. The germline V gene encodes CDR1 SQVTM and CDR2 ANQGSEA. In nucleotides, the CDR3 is TGCAGCGTTCCTTTGGGGGGGCGTCAAGAGACCCAGTACTTC. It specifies CSVPLGGRQETQYF. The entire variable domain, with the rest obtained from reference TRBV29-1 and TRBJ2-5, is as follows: SAVISQKPSRDICQRGTSLTIQCQVDSQVTMMFWYRQQPGQSLTLIATANQGSEATYESGFVIDKFPISRPNLTFSTLTVSNMSPEDSSIYLCSVPLGGRQETQYFGPGTRLLVL.

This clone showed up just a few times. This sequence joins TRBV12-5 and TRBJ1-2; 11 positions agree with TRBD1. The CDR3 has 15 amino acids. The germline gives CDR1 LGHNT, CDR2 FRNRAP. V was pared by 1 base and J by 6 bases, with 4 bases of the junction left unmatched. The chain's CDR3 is CASGLGDRGSDGYTF. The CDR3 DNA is TGTGCTAGTGGTTTGGGGGACAGGGGGAGTGATGGCTACACCTTC.